Following are 23 T cell receptor beta chains from one sample sequenced in a study of T cell changes during pregnancy in multiple sclerosis. The data were produced by immunoSEQ multiplex PCR, yet TCRdb's version contains in-frame clones alone and is incomplete. The repertoire includes approximately 53,000 clones, around 90% of them detected once, and 0.2% to 0.3% sits in the top ten. The sequencing here drew on CD4+ T cells from peripheral blood mononuclear cells, taken in the second trimester of pregnancy. The source of these receptors is a female donor with multiple sclerosis, enrolled in a pregnancy study.

The V call is TRBV18, the J call TRBJ1-1; the D is unclear. This CDR3 is 11 amino acids long. Germline CDR1 and CDR2: KGHSH and LQKENI. Trimming cost V 3 bases and J 10 bases, with 9 bases left between them. CDR3 sequence (DNA): TGTGCCAGCTCACCCTTTCCGAGAGCTTTCTTT. Residues: CASSPFPRAFF.

The CDR3 spells CAISGGGSAGTSGNTIYF. The DNA of the CDR3 is TGTGCCATCAGTGGGGGCGGTTCGGCTGGTACCTCTGGAAACACCATATATTTT. The rearrangement uses TRBV10-3 and TRBJ1-3, with D possibly TRBD1 on 5 matching bases. Deletions cut 4 bases from V and 0 bases from J, with 19 bases between. The CDR3 has 18 amino acids. The germline gives CDR1 ENHRY, CDR2 SYGVKD.

The chain is built from TRBV18 and TRBJ2-2, with D perhaps TRBD2 (5 bases). Germline assignment: CDR1 KGHSH and CDR2 LQKENI. The CDR3 totals 14 residues. V was clipped by 8 bases and J by 0 bases, with 10 bases between them. CDR3 DNA sequence: TGTGCCAGCCACGGGATAGCGAACACCGGGGAGCTGTTTTTT. Translating it yields CASHGIANTGELFF.

The chain recombines TRBV4-2 with TRBJ2-7; TRBD1 is a possible D gene (5 bases). V was clipped by 4 bases and J by 5 bases, with 21 bases between them. Germline CDR1 and CDR2: LGHNA and YNFKEQ. This CDR3 has 16 residues. The CDR3 spells CASSPNPAGMTDEQYF. Here the CDR3 DNA reads TGTGCCAGCAGCCCGAATCCGGCAGGGATGACGGACGAGCAGTACTTC.

The rearrangement joins TRBV5-1 to TRBJ1-6; D gene ambiguous. Germline V CDR1 and CDR2: SGHRS, YFSETQ. There are 12 residues in the CDR3. Trimming shortened V by 4 bases and J by 9 bases, and 8 bases separated the two germline ends. The CDR3 loop is CASSPSGSPLHF. The CDR3 nucleotides read TGCGCCAGCAGCCCCAGCGGTTCACCCCTCCACTTT.

This chain joins TRBV6-5 and TRBJ2-7; no definite D call. CDR1 and CDR2 (germline): MNHEY, SVGAGI. The CDR3 consists of 15 residues. V was cut by 0 bases and J by 0 bases, with 9 bases left in between. The chain's CDR3 is CASSYSEASSYEQYF. For the CDR3, the DNA is TGTGCCAGCAGTTACTCAGAGGCGAGCTCCTACGAGCAGTACTTC.

V gene TRBV6-6 combines with J gene TRBJ1-5, with 8 bases matching TRBD1. The germline V gene encodes CDR1 MNHNY and CDR2 SVGAGI (reference sequence). The trim removed 6 bases at V and 4 bases at J, leaving 8 bases unmatched. The CDR3 sequence is 15 residues long. CDR3 in DNA: TGTGCCAGCAGCACCGGGACAGGCTTAAATCAGCCCCAGCATTTT. It codes for CASSTGTGLNQPQHF.

This clone was observed a single time. The rearrangement uses TRBV27 and TRBJ1-1; D is perhaps TRBD1 (6 bases). V shed 3 bases and J shed 10 bases, with 9 bases lying between them. CDR3 length: 11 amino acids. The V gene's germline CDR1 is MNHEY and CDR2 SMNVEV (reference sequence). The CDR3 nucleotides read TGTGCCAGCAGTTTGTGGGGGCGAGCTTTCTTT. Translated, it gives CASSLWGRAFF.

This rearrangement joins TRBV20-1 to TRBJ2-1; D gene uncertain. The CDR3 is made up of 11 amino acids. The V gene's germline CDR1 is DFQATT and CDR2 SNEGSKA (reference sequence). V lost 6 bases and J lost 6, with 9 bases in between. The CDR3 bases are TGCAGTGCGACAAATAGCAATGAGCAGTTCTTC. Its protein is CSATNSNEQFF.

This rearrangement joins TRBV29-1 to TRBJ2-1; TRBD1 matches 8 bases. CDR3 size: 15 residues. Unmatched junction bases numbered 9, after V lost 4 bases and J lost 4 bases. Germline V gene data show CDR1 as SQVTM and CDR2 as ANQGSEA. The CDR3 DNA sequence: TGCAGCGTTGGACTCTCCGGGACAGGTTACAATGAGCAGTTCTTC. Its translation: CSVGLSGTGYNEQFF.

Notes on this clone: Mismatch with germline at one junction end may stem from a read error. The chain joins TRBV15 to TRBJ1-2; unclear D gene. The CDR3 runs to 17 residues. Germline CDR1 reads LNHNV; CDR2 reads YYDKDF (reference sequence). The CDR3 DNA sequence: TGTGCCACCAGCAGAGTGCTACTCGGTACTGCTAACTATGGCCACACCTTC. This sequence encodes CATSRVLLGTANYGHTF.

DNA for the CDR3: TGTGCCAGCAGTGGGATGGGACAAGCTCTGGGGCAGTACTTC. This encodes CASSGMGQALGQYF. The genes are TRBV2 and TRBJ2-7; TRBD1 is a possible D gene (6 bases). Germline assignment: CDR1 SNHLY and CDR2 FYNNEI. V was cut by 4 bases and J by 9 bases, with 19 bases left in between. The CDR3 contains 14 residues. The variable domain in full, completed from reference TRBV2 and TRBJ2-7, reads EPEVTQTPSHQVTQMGQEVILRCVPISNHLYFYWYRQILGQKVEFLVSFYNNEISEKSEIFDDQFSVERPDGSNFTLKIRSTKLEDSAMYFCASSGMGQALGQYFGPGTRLTVT.

The V call is TRBV18, the J call TRBJ2-1; 10 bases fit TRBD2. Germline CDR1 and CDR2: KGHSH and LQKENI. The trim removed 0 bases at V and 1 base at J, leaving 3 bases unmatched. The CDR3 extends over 17 amino acids. CDR3 protein: CASSPPISGGSYNEQFF. CDR3 nucleotide sequence: TGTGCCAGCTCACCACCGATTAGCGGGGGGTCCTACAATGAGCAGTTCTTC.

In its sample, this clone was seen once. The chain joins TRBV5-4 to TRBJ2-7; 8 bases are shared with TRBD1. The V gene end was trimmed by 0 bases and the J gene end by 2 bases; junction bases not matched to a gene: 4. This CDR3 is 15 amino acids long. The germline V gene has CDR1 SGHNT and CDR2 YYREEE (reference sequence). The CDR3 DNA is TGTGCCAGCAGCTTGGTGACAGGGGTGACCTACGAGCAGTACTTC. It yields the protein CASSLVTGVTYEQYF.

This sequence joins TRBV2 and TRBJ2-3; D perhaps matches TRBD1 (6 bases). CDR1 is SNHLY and CDR2 is FYNNEI in the germline V gene. V lost 4 bases and J lost 6, with 17 bases in between. This CDR3 is built from 15 residues. The CDR3 bases are TGTGCCAGCAGTGGCGTGGCAGGGGAGAAGGATACGCAGTATTTT. It is translated as CASSGVAGEKDTQYF.

The chain uses TRBV6-1 and TRBJ2-7, with TRBD2 matching 7 bases. Germline V gives CDR1 MNHNS, CDR2 SASEGT. The length of the CDR3 is 15 residues. Trimming removed 6 bases from V and 3 bases from J; junction bases left unmatched: 11. CDR3 residues: CASSASSGRGYEQYF. The CDR3 DNA sequence: TGTGCCAGCAGCGCATCCTCAGGGAGGGGCTACGAGCAGTACTTC.

This chain connects TRBV2 to TRBJ2-5; no reliable D call. V dropped 8 bases and J dropped 4 bases, with 5 bases sitting between them. CDR3 length: 10 residues. The germline CDR1 and CDR2 sequences are SNHLY and FYNNEI. The CDR3 region is CASGPETQYF. CDR3 coding DNA: TGTGCCAGCGGCCCAGAGACCCAGTACTTC.

The gene calls are TRBV30 and TRBJ1-6; D unresolved. Trimming cost V 6 bases and J 6 bases, with 9 bases left between them. In germline, CDR1 is GTSNPN, CDR2 SVGIG (reference sequence). This CDR3 region has 12 residues. As DNA, the CDR3 is TGTGCCTGCTCGGAGGGTAATTCACCCCTCCACTTT. Protein sequence: CACSEGNSPLHF. The full variable domain, completed using reference TRBV30 and TRBJ1-6, is SQTIHQWPATLVQPVGSPLSLECTVEGTSNPNLYWYRQAAGRGLQLLFYSVGIGQISSEVPQNLSASRPQDRQFILSSKKLLLSDSGFYLCACSEGNSPLHFGNGTRLTVT.

This chain uses TRBV4-1 with TRBJ2-1; 15 bases match TRBD2. The V gene end was trimmed by 1 base and the J gene end by 2 bases; junction bases not matched to a gene: 0. This CDR3 is built from 17 residues. Germline CDR1 reads MGHRA; CDR2 reads YSYEKL. The CDR3 is CASSQGTSGGAYNEQFF. The CDR3 nucleotides read TGCGCCAGCAGCCAAGGGACTAGCGGGGGGGCCTACAATGAGCAGTTCTTC.

The DNA of the CDR3 is TGTGCCAGCAGCCAAGTTTTCGGCAGGCTCCTCATGAACACTGAAGCTTTCTTT. Protein product: CASSQVFGRLLMNTEAFF. The genes are TRBV14 and TRBJ1-1; no clear D gene. CDR1 and CDR2 from the germline V gene are SGHDN and FVKESK. The CDR3 is 18 residues long. The germline V and J ends were trimmed by 1 base and 0 bases, with 18 bases remaining between them.

The CDR3 nucleotides are TGTGCCAGCAGCGGTACCGGGGAATATGGCTACACCTTC. Translated: CASSGTGEYGYTF. This chain joins TRBV9 and TRBJ1-2; no clear D gene. V was shortened by 3 bases and J by 5 bases, with 11 bases between the two germline ends. The CDR3 runs 13 residues. Germline lookup yields CDR1 SGDLS and CDR2 YYNGEE. The entire variable domain, with the rest obtained from reference TRBV9 and TRBJ1-2, is as follows: DSGVTQTPKHLITATGQRVTLRCSPRSGDLSVYWYQQSLDQGLQFLIQYYNGEERAKGNILERFSAQQFPDLHSELNLSSLELGDSALYFCASSGTGEYGYTFGSGTRLTVV.

The V gene is TRBV6-6, the J gene TRBJ1-3; D possibly corresponds to TRBD1 (6 bases). Germline V gene sequence: CDR1 MNHNY, CDR2 SVGAGI (reference sequence). CDR3 length equals 13 residues. V was trimmed by 6 bases and J by 5 bases, leaving 11 bases between them. CDR3 nucleotide sequence: TGTGCCAGCAGCTGGGACATTAGAAACACCATATATTTT. As protein: CASSWDIRNTIYF.

This clone showed up just a few times. The chain couples TRBV19 to TRBJ1-6, with 8 bases lining up with TRBD1. The length of the CDR3 is 15 residues. V trimming: 6 bases; J trimming: 6 bases; junction bases outside the gene matches: 7. CDR1 and CDR2 from the germline V gene are LNHDA and SQIVND (reference sequence). CDR3 region: CASRGGQGPNSPLHF. The DNA of the CDR3 is TGTGCCAGTAGGGGTGGACAGGGCCCTAATTCACCCCTCCACTTT.